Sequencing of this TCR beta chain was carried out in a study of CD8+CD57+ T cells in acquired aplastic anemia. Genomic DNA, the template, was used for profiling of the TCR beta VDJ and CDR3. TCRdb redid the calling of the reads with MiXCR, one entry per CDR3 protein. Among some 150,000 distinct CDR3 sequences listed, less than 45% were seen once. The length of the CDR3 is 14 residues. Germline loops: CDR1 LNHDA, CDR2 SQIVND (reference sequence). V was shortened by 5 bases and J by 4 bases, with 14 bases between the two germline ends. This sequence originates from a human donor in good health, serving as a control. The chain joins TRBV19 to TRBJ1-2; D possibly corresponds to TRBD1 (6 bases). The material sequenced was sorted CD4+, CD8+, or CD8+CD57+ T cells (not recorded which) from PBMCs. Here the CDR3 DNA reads TGTGCCAGTAGTTACAGGGCTCTAAGCTATGGCTACACCTTC. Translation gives CASSYRALSYGYTF.